This TCR beta chain comes out of a study of OX40 agonist ivuxolimab in advanced cancers. Study context: With a range of 23 to 79, age averaged roughly 61 years, and approximately 83% were male. Findings of the study overall: Compared with others, partial responders at 0.1-3.0 mg/kg displayed clonal expansion among the lowest.

With 8 bases removed from V and 7 bases from J, the gap between germline ends came to 15 bases. The CDR3 spans 13 residues. Germline lookup yields CDR1 MDHEN and CDR2 SYDVKM. In regard to this clone: Its specificity is not known.

The data were produced by immunoSEQ multiplex PCR, yet TCRdb's version contains in-frame clones alone and is incomplete. The data show some 90,000 clones, with approximately 90% seen just once and roughly 1.1% held by the top ten. The starting material was CD4+ or CD8+ T cells sorted from blood, obtained in a trial of the OX40 agonist ivuxolimab. The sequence was collected from an adult with an advanced solid tumor such as melanoma, head and neck, liver or kidney cancer. The chain links TRBV28 to TRBJ2-1; a weak D match, TRBD1 (5 bases). CDR3 DNA: TGTGCCAGCCACAGGACAATTATGAATGAGCAGTTCTTC. Amino acid sequence: CASHRTIMNEQFF. Looking up the rest from reference TRBV28 and TRBJ2-1 gives the full variable domain: DVKVTQSSRYLVKRTGEKVFLECVQDMDHENMFWYRQDPGLGLRLIYFSYDVKMKEKGDIPEGYSVSREKKERFSLILESASTNQTSMYLCASHRTIMNEQFFGPGTRLTVL.